This T cell receptor (beta chain) was recorded in a study of cytomegalovirus exposure and HLA in healthy donors. As for the study in general: About 85 million unique TCR sequences came from HLA-typed donors in an early release.

Concerning this clone itself: Its specificity is unknown.

CDR3 size: 14 residues. V lost 4 bases to trimming and J lost 7 bases, with 13 bases between them. Germline CDR1 reads LGHNA; CDR2 reads YSLEER. With 60 Vbeta and 13 Jbeta primers, the PCR was carried out. The method was immunoSEQ multiplex PCR; TCRdb's version includes in-frame clones alone and lacks a portion of them. In the table there are under 200,000 clones, around 82% of which are singletons. General observations from the study: A cluster of highly shared sequence variants was likely a sequencing artifact.

Though nominally healthy at sampling, donors likely had unrecorded immune exposures. The chain carries TRBV4-3 and TRBJ2-2, with D tentatively TRBD1 (6 bases). Sequencing input: PBMCs. This receptor was obtained from a male donor in good health and CMV-seronegative. CDR3 nucleotides: TGCGCCAGCAGCCCTAGGACAGTAGGCGGGGAGCTGTTTTTT. Residues: CASSPRTVGGELFF.